This T cell receptor (beta chain) was captured by sequencing in a study of response to subunit inactivated influenza vaccine. Overall study findings and caveats: After each seasonal influenza vaccination, few new T cells are recruited, the authors suggested.

The CDR3 has 16 amino acids. Trimming pared 1 base from V and 1 base from J, leaving 13 bases between. CDR1 and CDR2 from the germline V gene are MGHRA and YSYEKL. MiXCR, applied by TCRdb to the RT-PCR reads, yields one record per CDR3 protein. The repertoire holds about 780,000 distinct CDR3 sequences, approximately 17% seen once, with approximately 11% in the top ten. On this clonotype: Its antigen is unknown.

The sequence came from a middle-aged man who received an inactivated influenza vaccine. J is TRBJ2-5 and V is TRBV4-1, with D unclear. The specimen comprised PBMCs from blood, sampled 4 to 6 days after vaccination. The CDR3 reads CASSQGLGWSQETQYF. The CDR3 region has the DNA TGCGCCAGCAGCCAAGGGCTAGGGTGGTCCCAAGAGACCCAGTACTTC.